The next 26 T cell receptor beta chains were all read from a single sample in a study of blood T cell repertoires in COVID-19. Some clones are missing from TCRdb's copy, which holds only in-frame ones; the method was immunoSEQ multiplex PCR. In the table there are 100,000 or so clones, around 80% of which are singletons. Sequenced input: peripheral blood. The receptors were gathered from a man aged 70 or older with active or convalescent COVID-19.

Written as DNA, the CDR3 is TGTGCCAGCAGTTTTAGCGGGAGGGCCAATGAGCAGTTCTTC. It encodes CASSFSGRANEQFF. The chain employs TRBV28 and TRBJ2-1; TRBD2 agrees at 11 bases. Germline trimming cut 3 bases from V and 6 bases from J; bases unmatched to any gene: 1. This CDR3 contains 14 residues. Per germline, CDR1 MDHEN and CDR2 SYDVKM.

The chain recombines TRBV6-5 with TRBJ2-6, with D maybe TRBD2 (5 bases). This CDR3 has 16 residues. V lost 2 bases and J 3 bases, leaving 11 bases between the germline ends. Germline assignment: CDR1 MNHEY and CDR2 SVGAGI. The CDR3 bases are TGTGCCAGCAGTTACGAGGGCGAGCTTGGGGCCAACGTCCTGACTTTC. Encoded protein: CASSYEGELGANVLTF.

V gene TRBV24-1 combines with J gene TRBJ1-3; D possibly corresponds to TRBD1 (6 bases). Deletions cut 3 bases from V and 3 bases from J, with 14 bases between. The CDR3 contains 16 residues. Germline CDR1 and CDR2: KGHDR and SFDVKD. The CDR3 DNA follows: TGTGCCACCAGTGATCCTGACAGGCCGGATGGAAACACCATATATTTT. Its protein is CATSDPDRPDGNTIYF.

The chain has TRBV5-6 and TRBJ2-3, with 9 bases that match TRBD2. After removal of 5 bases from V and 4 bases from J, the junction contained 8 bases not matched to a gene. The CDR3 loop spans 15 amino acids. Germline CDR1 reads SGHDT; CDR2 reads YYEEEE. CDR3 DNA sequence: TGTGCCAGCAGACTTAGCGGGGGAAGAGCAGATACGCAGTATTTT. This gives the protein CASRLSGGRADTQYF.

The gene calls are TRBV10-3 and TRBJ1-2; 7 bases fit TRBD1. Germline loops: CDR1 ENHRY, CDR2 SYGVKD. With V trimmed by 8 bases and J by 2 bases, 11 bases remained unmatched. This CDR3 has 15 residues. CDR3 sequence (DNA): TGTGCCATCCGGGACAGCTTAAGTCTAAACTATGGCTACACCTTC. Residues: CAIRDSLSLNYGYTF.

The rearrangement links TRBV28 to TRBJ2-7, with D uncertain. V lost 6 bases, J lost 0 bases, and 9 bases lay in between. Looked up from germline, CDR1 is MDHEN and CDR2 is SYDVKM. There are 13 residues in the CDR3. The CDR3: CASSFSGSYEQYF. CDR3 in DNA: TGTGCCAGCAGCTTTAGTGGCTCCTACGAGCAGTACTTC. Combining the CDR3 with reference TRBV28 and TRBJ2-7 gives the whole variable domain DVKVTQSSRYLVKRTGEKVFLECVQDMDHENMFWYRQDPGLGLRLIYFSYDVKMKEKGDIPEGYSVSREKKERFSLILESASTNQTSMYLCASSFSGSYEQYFGPGTRLTVT.

The chain has TRBV18 and TRBJ1-2; the D gene is possibly TRBD1 (6 bases). Germline V gives CDR1 KGHSH, CDR2 LQKENI. V was shortened by 2 bases and J by 5 bases, with 18 bases between the two germline ends. The CDR3 covers 16 residues. This chain's CDR3 is CASSPVQVRGLYGYTF. The CDR3 nucleotides are TGTGCCAGCTCACCAGTTCAAGTCAGGGGATTGTATGGCTACACCTTC.

The rearrangement links TRBV30 to TRBJ1-5; 8 bases are a match to TRBD1. Germline V gene data show CDR1 as GTSNPN and CDR2 as SVGIG (reference sequence). The CDR3 totals 15 residues. Losses at the gene ends were 0 bases for V and 6 bases for J; bases not matched to a gene: 7. In nucleotides, the CDR3 is TGTGCCTGGAGTGTGGCTGGACAGGGTGGTCAGCCCCAGCATTTT. Its protein is CAWSVAGQGGQPQHF.

J is TRBJ2-1 and V is TRBV3-1 (or the pseudogene TRBV3-2); 7 bases agree with TRBD2. This CDR3 has 16 residues. Germline CDR1 LGHDT, CDR2 YNNKEL (reference sequence). Trimming took 2 bases from V and 8 from J; bases not matched to a gene: 12. The CDR3 sequence is CASSQTSRGVVDEQFF. In DNA, the CDR3 is TGTGCCAGCAGCCAAACTAGCCGGGGGGTAGTGGATGAGCAGTTCTTC.

This sequence joins TRBV4-2 and TRBJ1-4; D is unclear. The length of the CDR3 is 14 residues. The V gene lost 0 bases and the J gene lost 7 bases, with 9 bases spanning the gap. Germline CDR1 and CDR2: LGHNA and YNFKEQ. The CDR3 sequence is CASSQEWGGEKLFF. The DNA of the CDR3 is TGTGCCAGCAGCCAAGAATGGGGAGGTGAAAAACTGTTTTTT.

The CDR3 protein is CASSPRVNTYNEQFF. CDR3 coding DNA: TGTGCCAGCAGCCCCAGGGTTAACACCTACAATGAGCAGTTCTTC. This chain links TRBV6-5 with TRBJ2-1; possibly TRBD1 for D (5 bases). Trimming left V 6 bases short and J 2 bases short, with 14 bases between. The germline V gene encodes CDR1 MNHEY and CDR2 SVGAGI. The CDR3 loop spans 15 amino acids.

The V and J genes are TRBV6-5 and TRBJ1-5; 8 bases are a match to TRBD1. The CDR3 sequence is 15 residues long. CDR1 is MNHEY and CDR2 is SVGAGI in the germline V gene. Germline trimming cut 2 bases from V and 6 bases from J; bases unmatched to any gene: 6. The CDR3: CASSYEKTGAQPQHF. The CDR3 DNA reads TGTGCCAGCAGTTACGAAAAGACAGGGGCTCAGCCCCAGCATTTT.

The rearrangement joins TRBV28 to TRBJ2-1, with 8 nucleotides matching TRBD1. CDR3 length: 13 amino acids. Germline V gene sequence: CDR1 MDHEN, CDR2 SYDVKM. The junction had 4 bases not matched to a gene; V was cut back by 2 bases and J by 10 bases. The CDR3 protein is CASSLQGALEQFF. The CDR3, as DNA: TGTGCCAGCAGTTTACAGGGGGCGCTAGAGCAGTTCTTC.

This clone showed up just once. The chain uses TRBV6-1 and TRBJ2-1, with a tentative D call TRBD2 (5 bases). This CDR3 contains 17 residues. The germline CDR1 and CDR2 sequences are MNHNS and SASEGT. V lost 4 bases to trimming and J lost 3 bases, with 19 bases between them. CDR3 loop: CASSGSLSGRVYNEQFF. The CDR3 coding sequence is TGTGCCAGCAGTGGGTCTTTAAGTGGGAGAGTCTACAATGAGCAGTTCTTC.

In its sample, this clone was seen a few times. This chain links TRBV2 with TRBJ1-6; weak D call: TRBD1 (5 bases). The CDR3 loop spans 13 amino acids. With 6 bases removed from V and 7 bases from J, the gap between germline ends came to 10 bases. Germline CDR1 SNHLY, CDR2 FYNNEI. The CDR3 DNA follows: TGTGCCAGCAGCGTAGCAGGGAATTCACCCCTCCACTTT. As protein: CASSVAGNSPLHF. Combining the CDR3 with reference TRBV2 and TRBJ1-6 gives the whole variable domain EPEVTQTPSHQVTQMGQEVILRCVPISNHLYFYWYRQILGQKVEFLVSFYNNEISEKSEIFDDQFSVERPDGSNFTLKIRSTKLEDSAMYFCASSVAGNSPLHFGNGTRLTVT.

The V call is TRBV6-1, the J call TRBJ1-2; 8 bases align to TRBD1. Germline trimming cut 4 bases from V and 6 bases from J; bases unmatched to any gene: 19. The CDR3 is made up of 18 amino acids. Per the germline V gene, CDR1 is MNHNS and CDR2 is SASEGT. The CDR3 DNA reads TGTGCCAGCAGTGCCGGCTTGTCGAGGACAGGGAACGACCATGGCTACACCTTC. It is translated as CASSAGLSRTGNDHGYTF.

The chain links TRBV7-3 to TRBJ1-2; perhaps TRBD1 as D (5 bases). The CDR3 sequence is 13 residues long. With 6 bases removed from V and 8 bases from J, the gap between germline ends came to 16 bases. The germline gives CDR1 SGHTA, CDR2 FQGTGA. CDR3 loop: CASRGGDLGGYTF. In DNA, the CDR3 is TGTGCCAGCAGGGGAGGGGATCTGGGAGGCTACACCTTC. Full variable domain (outside the CDR3, taken from reference TRBV7-3 and TRBJ1-2): GAGVSQTPSNKVTEKGKYVELRCDPISGHTALYWYRQSLGQGPEFLIYFQGTGAADDSGLPNDRFFAVRPEGSVSTLKIQRTERGDSAVYLCASRGGDLGGYTFGSGTRLTVV.

The gene calls are TRBV5-1 and TRBJ2-2; 8 positions match TRBD1. V dropped 1 base and J dropped 6; count of bases not matched to a gene: 5. The germline gives CDR1 SGHRS, CDR2 YFSETQ. This CDR3 has 15 amino acids. The CDR3: CASSLTAGGPGELFF. The CDR3 bases are TGCGCCAGCAGCTTGACGGCAGGGGGCCCCGGGGAGCTGTTTTTT. The full variable domain, in which reference TRBV5-1 and TRBJ2-2 provide the parts outside the CDR3, is KAGVTQTPRYLIKTRGQQVTLSCSPISGHRSVSWYQQTPGQGLQFLFEYFSETQRNKGNFPGRFSGRQFSNSRSEMNVSTLELGDSALYLCASSLTAGGPGELFFGEGSRLTVL.

This clone was picked up a small number of times. The chain is built from TRBV12-3 or TRBV12-4 and TRBJ1-6; no clear D. Between the trimmed V and J ends, which lost 3 bases and 9 bases, there was a span of 9 bases. This CDR3 is 13 amino acids long. CDR3: CASSLVRGSPLHF. The DNA of the CDR3 is TGTGCCAGCAGTTTGGTTCGAGGTTCACCCCTCCACTTT.

The chain links TRBV14 to TRBJ2-3; TRBD2 aligns across 7 bases. V shed 5 bases and J 3 bases; nucleotides not matched to a gene: 8. Germline CDR1 reads SGHDN; CDR2 reads FVKESK. This CDR3 is 15 amino acids long. In DNA, the CDR3 is TGTGCCAGCAGCGATCCGGGGCGGGGGACAGATACGCAGTATTTT. Its translation: CASSDPGRGTDTQYF.

V and J are TRBV5-1 and TRBJ2-3; D remains unclear. Germline V gene data show CDR1 as SGHRS and CDR2 as YFSETQ. The ends were cut back, 0 bases at V and 5 bases at J, with 7 bases in the middle. This CDR3 has 13 residues. CDR3 residues: CASSLDFQDTQYF. For the CDR3, the DNA is TGCGCCAGCAGCTTGGATTTCCAAGATACGCAGTATTTT.

The V gene is TRBV4-1, the J gene TRBJ2-5; D possibly corresponds to TRBD1 (5 bases). Germline-derived CDR1 and CDR2 are MGHRA and YSYEKL. The V end lost 3 bases, the J end lost 0 bases, and 11 bases lay between the germline ends. This CDR3 is 15 amino acids long. The DNA of the CDR3 is TGCGCCAGCAGCCACAGGGCTGAGTACCAAGAGACCCAGTACTTC. It is translated as CASSHRAEYQETQYF.

The rearrangement uses TRBV9 and TRBJ2-7; no reliable D call. Germline CDR1 SGDLS, CDR2 YYNGEE. Between the trimmed V and J ends, which lost 3 bases and 2 bases, there was a span of 9 bases. CDR3 length: 13 residues. Written as DNA, the CDR3 is TGTGCCAGCAGCGCGACACCGACCTACGAGCAGTACTTC. Encoded protein: CASSATPTYEQYF.

The chain is built from TRBV3-1 (or the pseudogene TRBV3-2) and TRBJ2-7; 7 nucleotides align to TRBD2. The CDR3 has 15 amino acids. V lost 2 bases and J lost 9; bases outside the gene matches: 13. CDR1 and CDR2 from the germline V gene are LGHDT and YNNKEL (reference sequence). The CDR3 DNA is TGTGCCAGCAGCCAATTAACCGGGACTAAGGGCGGGCAGTACTTC. Translation gives CASSQLTGTKGGQYF.

The rearrangement uses TRBV6-5 and TRBJ1-4, with D maybe TRBD1 (6 bases). This CDR3 region has 13 residues. V was cut by 10 bases and J by 5 bases, with 14 bases left in between. CDR1 and CDR2 (germline): MNHEY, SVGAGI. Here the CDR3 DNA reads TGTGCCATACAGGGACGGAGGAATGAAAAACTGTTTTTT. Protein: CAIQGRRNEKLFF.

The V call is TRBV7-9, the J call TRBJ2-4; 8 bases line up with TRBD2. In germline, CDR1 is SEHNR, CDR2 FQNEAQ (reference sequence). The ends lost 5 bases at V and 3 bases at J; junction bases unmatched: 6. The CDR3 consists of 15 residues. Here the CDR3 reads CASSPGTRGKNIQYF. The DNA of the CDR3 is TGTGCCAGCAGCCCCGGGACTAGGGGCAAAAACATTCAGTACTTC.